Listed below are T cell receptor beta chains from one sample, sequenced in a study of T cells in Graves' hyperthyroidism and ophthalmopathy. TCRdb analysed the multiplex PCR reads with MiXCR anew, one entry per CDR3 protein. Here the sample spans roughly 510,000 distinct CDR3 sequences, roughly 45% being singletons. Material for sequencing was peripheral blood or thyroid tissue (not recorded which). These receptor sequences come from an adult woman with Graves' disease, either hyperthyroidism or ophthalmopathy (not recorded which). The CDR3 runs from the conserved cysteine through the conserved F or W. A D gene is named only where the DNA matches it firmly. Clone size appears in some rows only: once, few, many, or a class for an expanded clone.

D gene	clone size	J gene	CDR3 length	V gene	CDR3 DNA	CDR3 protein
NA	NA	TRBJ2-5	13	TRBV5-6	TGCCACGACACAGGAGAGCTACAAGAGACCCAGTACTTC	CHDTGELQETQYF
NA	many	TRBJ2-5	10	TRBV20-1	TGCAGTGCTCCCCGCGAGACCCAGTACTTC	CSAPRETQYF
TRBD2	few	TRBJ2-7	14	TRBV7-9	TGTGCCAGCAGCCCGGATAGCGGGAGAACCGAGCAGTACTTC	CASSPDSGRTEQYF
TRBD2	few	TRBJ2-5	16	TRBV7-8	TGTGCCAGCAGCTTCACACCGGGACTACCAAGGGAGACCCAGTACTTC	CASSFTPGLPRETQYF
TRBD2	many	TRBJ2-7	16	TRBV5-6	TGTGCCAGCAGCTTTCGGACTAGCGGGAGGAGGGACGAGCAGTACTTC	CASSFRTSGRRDEQYF
NA	NA	TRBJ2-6	14	TRBV24-1	TGTTCCACCAGTGGGGTCGACACCCTCCACGTCCTGACTTTC	CSTSGVDTLHVLTF
TRBD1	many	TRBJ1-2	14	TRBV9	TGTGCCAGCAGCTCAGGGGGGGGGGACTATGGCTACACCTTC	CASSSGGGDYGYTF
TRBD1	NA	TRBJ2-2	15	TRBV5-1	TGCGCCAGCAGCTATGGACAGGGTGACACCGGGGAGCTGTTTTTT	CASSYGQGDTGELFF
TRBD2	few	TRBJ2-7	17	TRBV7-9	TGTGCCAGCAGACCCGTGGCGCGCGGGAGGGATTCCTACGAGCAGTACTTC	CASRPVARGRDSYEQYF
NA	many	TRBJ2-7	15	TRBV4-3	TGCGCCAGCAGCCAAGCTAGGGAGAGCTCCTACGAGCAGTACTTC	CASSQARESSYEQYF
NA	NA	TRBJ2-5	14	TRBV10-3	TGTGCCATCAGTGAATTCGGCAGACAAGAGACCCAGTACTTC	CAISEFGRQETQYF
NA	NA	TRBJ1-4	13	TRBV10-1	TGCGCCAGCAGTCCCCAGGCGGGTGAAAAACTGTTTTTT	CASSPQAGEKLFF
TRBD1	NA	TRBJ2-7	16	TRBV19	TGTGCCAGTAGTATAGGGACAGGGTTTGGTTCCTACGAGCAGTACTTC	CASSIGTGFGSYEQYF
NA	many	TRBJ2-2	13	TRBV3-1	TGTGCCAGCAGCCAGGGGATCGGCGGGGAGCTGTTTTTT	CASSQGIGGELFF
NA	many	TRBJ1-1	13	TRBV6-5	TGTGCTGCCCGCATCCAGGCGAACACTGAAGCTTTCTTT	CAARIQANTEAFF
NA	few	TRBJ1-3	15	TRBV5-4	TGTGCCAGCAGCTCACAGGCGAGCTCTGGAAACACCATATATTTT	CASSSQASSGNTIYF
NA	many	TRBJ1-5	14	TRBV11-2	TGTGCCAGCAGCCTGGGGCAGGGAGGACAGCCCCAGCATTTT	CASSLGQGGQPQHF
TRBD1	NA	TRBJ2-5	15	TRBV20-1	TGCAGTGCTAGACACAGGGGGCAGGTTATGGAGACCCAGTACTTC	CSARHRGQVMETQYF
NA	few	TRBJ2-7	14	TRBV6-6	TGTGCCAGCAGTTACACCAGGAGCTCCTACGAGCAGTACTTC	CASSYTRSSYEQYF
NA	many	TRBJ1-4	14	TRBV12-3/TRBV12-4	TGTGCCAGCAGTTTTCGAGGGTCGAATGAAAAACTGTTTTTT	CASSFRGSNEKLFF
NA	many	TRBJ1-1	16	TRBV20-1	TGCAGTGCTTTCGGACCCCAGGGCGGGTGGAACACTGAAGCTTTCTTT	CSAFGPQGGWNTEAFF
NA	NA	TRBJ2-5	14	TRBV7-2	TGTGCCAGCAGCTTGAGTTGGCGGGAAGAGACCCAGTACTTC	CASSLSWREETQYF
TRBD2	NA	TRBJ2-5	15	TRBV7-9	TGTGCCAGCAGTGACCCTGCGGGAGGGCGGGAGACCCAGTACTTC	CASSDPAGGRETQYF
NA	NA	TRBJ2-3	14	TRBV12-3/TRBV12-4	TGTGCCAGCAGTTTAGGGACGAGCACAGATACGCAGTATTTT	CASSLGTSTDTQYF
NA	few	TRBJ1-1	13	TRBV20-1	TGCAGTGCTCCTCGGGTTAGTGGCACTGAAGCTTTCTTT	CSAPRVSGTEAFF
NA	NA	TRBJ1-1	14	TRBV6-5	TGTGCCAGCAACTTAGGCAGCATGAACACTGAAGCTTTCTTT	CASNLGSMNTEAFF
NA	NA	TRBJ1-1	14	TRBV20-1	TGCAGTGCTAGAGATATTAGGAGGGGCTCTGAAGCTTTCTTT	CSARDIRRGSEAFF
NA	NA	TRBJ1-2	15	TRBV29-1	TGCAGCGCCAACGTATTAGGTGGGCAGAGCTATGGCTACACCTTC	CSANVLGGQSYGYTF
NA	many	TRBJ2-2	14	TRBV9	TGTGCCAGCAGCGTAGATTCAGGGGCCGGGGAGCTGTTTTTT	CASSVDSGAGELFF
TRBD1	NA	TRBJ1-1	13	TRBV2	TGTGCCAGCACACAGGGGACGATCACTGAAGCTTTCTTT	CASTQGTITEAFF
TRBD1	NA	TRBJ2-7	17	TRBV28	TGTCCCAGCAGCCTGAACAGGGGTAGTTCCGCCCATTACGAGCAGTACTTC	CPSSLNRGSSAHYEQYF
TRBD1	few	TRBJ2-7	15	TRBV5-1	TGCGCCAGCAGCTTGGGCGACAGGGTGGCCTACGAGCAGTACTTC	CASSLGDRVAYEQYF
TRBD2	many	TRBJ2-7	15	TRBV20-1	TGCAGTGCTAGAGATCCACTAGCGGGGTCCTACGAGCAGTACTTC	CSARDPLAGSYEQYF
NA	NA	TRBJ2-7	14	TRBV29-1	TGCAGCTTAGGGGGGGGGGTGCGTTTCTACGAGCAGTACTTC	CSLGGGVRFYEQYF
NA	many	TRBJ1-4	15	TRBV19	TGTGCCAGTAGTCCCGCGGGGGCATCTAATGAAAAACTGTTTTTT	CASSPAGASNEKLFF
NA	once	TRBJ1-1	14	TRBV19	TGTGCCAGTAGTATAGAGGGGGGACCCACTGAAGCTTTCTTT	CASSIEGGPTEAFF
NA	few	TRBJ2-6	17	TRBV19	TGTGCCAGTAGTATAGGAGCTCAGGGTTATGGGGCCAACGTCCTGACTTTC	CASSIGAQGYGANVLTF
NA	NA	TRBJ2-7	15	TRBV2	TGTGCCAGCACTTTTATTGGCAGAACCACCTACGAGCAGTACTTC	CASTFIGRTTYEQYF
NA	NA	TRBJ1-5	12	TRBV10-3	TGTGCCATCAGCGCGATCAATCAGCCCCAGCATTTT	CAISAINQPQHF
NA	few	TRBJ2-5	14	TRBV29-1	TGCAGCGTACGGGACACGGGATCTGGGGAGACCCAGTACTTC	CSVRDTGSGETQYF
TRBD1	NA	TRBJ1-5	15	TRBV7-9	TGTGCCAGCAGCTTAACAGGGGACAAGAATCAGGCCCAGCATTTT	CASSLTGDKNQAQHF
NA	few	TRBJ1-5	15	TRBV11-2	TGTGCCAGCAGCTTAGGAAATACGGGCAATCAGCCCCAGCATTTT	CASSLGNTGNQPQHF
NA	NA	TRBJ2-2	14	TRBV9	TGTGCCAGCAGCGTATGGCTCGGGGCCGGGGAGCTGTTTTTT	CASSVWLGAGELFF
TRBD1	many	TRBJ1-6	16	TRBV7-2	TGTGCCAGCAGCTTAGGGACAGGACCAGAAGGGTCACCCCTCCACTTT	CASSLGTGPEGSPLHF
NA	many	TRBJ2-2	13	TRBV12-3/TRBV12-4	TGTGCCAGCAGCAAGACAGCGGTCGGGGAGCTGTTTTTT	CASSKTAVGELFF